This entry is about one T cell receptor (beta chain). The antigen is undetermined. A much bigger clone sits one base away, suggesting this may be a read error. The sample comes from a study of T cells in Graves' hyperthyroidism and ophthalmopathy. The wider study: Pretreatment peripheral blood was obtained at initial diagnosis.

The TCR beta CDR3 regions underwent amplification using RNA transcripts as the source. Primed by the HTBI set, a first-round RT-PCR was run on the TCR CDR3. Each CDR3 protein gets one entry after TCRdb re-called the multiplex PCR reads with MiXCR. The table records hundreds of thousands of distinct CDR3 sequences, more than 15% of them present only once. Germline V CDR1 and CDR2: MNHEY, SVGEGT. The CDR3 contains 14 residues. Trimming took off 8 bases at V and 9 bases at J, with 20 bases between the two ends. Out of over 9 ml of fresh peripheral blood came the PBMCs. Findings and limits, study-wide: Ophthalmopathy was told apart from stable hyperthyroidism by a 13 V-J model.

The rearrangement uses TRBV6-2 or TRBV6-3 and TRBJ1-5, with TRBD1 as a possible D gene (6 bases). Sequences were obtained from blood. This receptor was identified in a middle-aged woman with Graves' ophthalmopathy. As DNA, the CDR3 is TGTGCCAGCGGCACGTCGGACAGAGGTCGGCCCCAGCATTTT. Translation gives CASGTSDRGRPQHF.